This TCR beta chain was found in a study of blood T cell repertoires in COVID-19. Study-wide context: Samples representing acute and convalescent COVID-19 were sourced from the United States, Italy and Spain. In each case, the material was cDNA or gDNA derived from T cells, B-cell-depleted T cells, or PBMCs.

In the authors' workflow: Nucleated cell counts were estimated from reference gene primer amplification. Repertoires were generated with immunoSEQ multiplex PCR, while TCRdb's copy carries only in-frame clones and drops some. The DNA gave D and trimming, while V, J and clone size come from that table. The data contain more than 95,000 clones, less than 95% of them singletons. The V end was cut by 6 bases, the J end by 5 bases, with 16 bases between. The length of the CDR3 is 14 residues. Germline CDR1 is SGHVS and CDR2 is FQNEAQ. The clonotype originates from a man in his 60s with acute or convalescent COVID-19. The genes are TRBV7-8 and TRBJ1-1; D ambiguous. Sequenced input: peripheral blood. CDR3 residues: CASSQRREQTEAFF. Written as DNA, the CDR3 is TGTGCCAGCAGTCAAAGGAGGGAACAAACTGAAGCTTTCTTT.